The next 17 T cell receptor beta chains were all read from a single sample in a study of follicular helper T cells after annual influenza vaccination. TCRdb keeps only in-frame clones here, not all; method: immunoSEQ multiplex PCR. The sample shows 9,500 to 15,000 clones, 60% to 80% of them seen only once. Stated time point: 2015-2016 season, pre-vaccination. Here the sequenced sample was CXCR5+ CD38- circulating T follicular helper cells from blood, taken on the day of influenza vaccination. Subset reported: circulating Tfh, non-naive CD4+CXCR5+PD-1+ (ICOS+CD38+ or ICOS-CD38-). The receptor source for this set is an adult who received the influenza vaccine.

The rearrangement links TRBV5-1 to TRBJ1-1; possibly TRBD1 for D (6 bases). Looked up from germline, CDR1 is SGHRS and CDR2 is YFSETQ. This CDR3 has 15 residues. Trimming stripped 4 bases from V and 4 bases from J, with 17 bases between. CDR3 protein: CASSTSQGAGTEAFF. CDR3 in DNA: TGCGCCAGCAGCACTTCACAGGGTGCGGGCACTGAAGCTTTCTTT.

The genes are TRBV5-6 and TRBJ2-1; 8 bases align to TRBD2. Looked up from germline, CDR1 is SGHDT and CDR2 is YYEEEE. With V trimmed by 1 base and J by 8 bases, 5 bases remained unmatched. The CDR3 contains 14 residues. The CDR3 region has the DNA TGTGCCAGCAGCTTGCCGGGGGGGTTGGATGAGCAGTTCTTC. Translation: CASSLPGGLDEQFF.

The chain carries TRBV30 and TRBJ2-1, with D hard to call. Germline CDR1 is GTSNPN and CDR2 is SVGIG (reference sequence). The CDR3 is 13 residues long. V lost 5 bases and J lost 1, with 9 bases in between. CDR3 coding DNA: TGTGCCTGGGAAGGTCGGTCCTACAATGAGCAGTTCTTC. Protein product: CAWEGRSYNEQFF.

The chain recombines TRBV14 with TRBJ2-6; tentatively, D is TRBD2 (6 bases). Germline values: CDR1 SGHDN, CDR2 FVKESK. The CDR3 runs 16 residues. Trimming shortened V by 4 bases and J by 2 bases, and 12 bases separated the two germline ends. CDR3 residues: CASSPSPGAGANVLTF. CDR3 DNA sequence: TGTGCCAGCAGCCCCTCTCCGGGGGCTGGGGCCAACGTCCTGACTTTC.

CDR3 coding DNA: TGTGCCAGCAGCTCGGGGCCCACTGAAGCTTTCTTT. It is translated as CASSSGPTEAFF. The gene calls are TRBV5-6 and TRBJ1-1; D may be TRBD1 (5 bases). This CDR3 is built from 12 residues. V was trimmed by 3 bases and J by 4 bases, leaving 7 bases between them. CDR1 SGHDT and CDR2 YYEEEE come from the germline V gene.

This rearrangement joins TRBV21-1 to TRBJ2-5. TRBV21-1 is reported as a pseudogene. The CDR3 has 16 residues. CDR3 amino acids: CASSKERGPLYETQYF. The CDR3 DNA follows: TGTGCCAGCAGCAAAGAGAGGGGCCCGCTGTACGAGACCCAGTACTTC.

V usage is TRBV6-6 and J usage is TRBJ2-5; 7 bases are shared with TRBD2. The CDR3 has 15 amino acids. J was trimmed by 5 bases and V by 7 bases; bases with no gene match: 13. CDR1 is MNHNY and CDR2 is SVGAGI in the germline V gene (reference sequence). CDR3 sequence reads: CASNGASGGWETQYF. The CDR3 bases are TGTGCCAGCAATGGAGCTAGCGGAGGATGGGAGACCCAGTACTTC.

J is TRBJ2-5 and V is TRBV7-8, with D tentatively TRBD1 (5 bases). The CDR3 spans 14 residues. V gave up 5 bases and J gave up 5 bases, with 15 bases separating them. Germline CDR1 is SGHVS and CDR2 is FQNEAQ. CDR3 protein: CASSIQGPVETQYF. CDR3 DNA: TGTGCCAGCAGCATTCAGGGTCCCGTCGAGACCCAGTACTTC. Drawing the rest from reference TRBV7-8 and TRBJ2-5, the complete variable domain is GAGVSQSPRYKVAKRGQDVALRCDPISGHVSLFWYQQALGQGPEFLTYFQNEAQLDKSGLPSDRFFAERPEGSVSTLKIQRTQQEDSAVYLCASSIQGPVETQYFGPGTRLLVL.

The chain recombines TRBV2 with TRBJ2-3; D may match TRBD1 or TRBD2 (6 bases each). Per germline, CDR1 SNHLY and CDR2 FYNNEI. V lost 8 bases, J lost 0 bases, and 18 bases lay in between. This CDR3 is built from 16 residues. The CDR3 loop reads CASAKMGGLSTDTQYF. CDR3 coding DNA: TGTGCCAGCGCTAAAATGGGGGGCCTAAGCACAGATACGCAGTATTTT.

J is TRBJ1-6 and V is TRBV11-2, with D perhaps matching TRBD1 (5 bases). Trimming left V 4 bases short and J 0 bases short, with 16 bases between. The CDR3 sequence is 18 residues long. CDR1 and CDR2 from the germline V gene are SGHAT and FQNNGV. The CDR3 nucleotides are TGTGCCAGCAGCTCTCGGGACGGGCAAAGCTCCTATAATTCACCCCTCCACTTT. Amino acids: CASSSRDGQSSYNSPLHF.

The chain employs TRBV10-3 and TRBJ1-1; TRBD1 agrees at 9 bases. CDR3 size: 16 residues. V lost 2 bases and J lost 4; bases outside the gene matches: 8. CDR1 ENHRY and CDR2 SYGVKD come from the germline V gene. DNA of the CDR3: TGTGCCATCAGTGAGGCCGCGACAGGGGGTGTCACTGAAGCTTTCTTT. Its protein product is CAISEAATGGVTEAFF.

This clone was picked up one time. The chain carries TRBV19 and TRBJ1-2, with a tentative D call TRBD1 (5 bases). Trimming removed 2 bases from V and 7 bases from J, with 11 bases in between. Germline lookup yields CDR1 LNHDA and CDR2 SQIVND (reference sequence). The CDR3 totals 13 residues. The CDR3 DNA reads as TGTGCCAGTAGTATAAGGAGGGGCGGTGGCTACACCTTC. Protein: CASSIRRGGGYTF.

The chain has TRBV12-1 and TRBJ2-1; the table's D gene call, TRBD2, was not cross checked with the DNA. TRBV12-1 is flagged as a pseudogene. The CDR3 runs 14 residues. DNA of the CDR3: TGTGCCAGCACTGTTGCGGGGTCCTACAATGAGCAGTTCTTC. This encodes CASTVAGSYNEQFF.

Only a few counts were recorded for this clone. The genes are TRBV5-1 and TRBJ2-7; D is tentatively TRBD1 or TRBD2 (5 bases each). The V and J ends lost 2 bases and 3 bases respectively, with 9 bases between them. The CDR3 extends over 13 amino acids. In germline, CDR1 is SGHRS, CDR2 YFSETQ. The CDR3 nucleotides are TGCGCCAGCAGCTTTCGGGACGGCTACGAGCAGTACTTC. It encodes CASSFRDGYEQYF. Full variable domain (missing parts from reference TRBV5-1 and TRBJ2-7): KAGVTQTPRYLIKTRGQQVTLSCSPISGHRSVSWYQQTPGQGLQFLFEYFSETQRNKGNFPGRFSGRQFSNSRSEMNVSTLELGDSALYLCASSFRDGYEQYFGPGTRLTVT.

This rearrangement joins TRBV4-3 to TRBJ2-3; no reliable D call. This CDR3 has 13 amino acids. V lost 3 bases, J lost 4 bases, and 8 bases lay in between. Germline assignment: CDR1 LGHNA and CDR2 YSLEER. CDR3 region: CASSHPKADTQYF. The CDR3 nucleotides read TGCGCCAGCAGCCATCCCAAAGCAGATACGCAGTATTTT.

The chain couples TRBV10-3 to TRBJ2-3; TRBD1 aligns across 8 bases. Trimming took 2 bases from V and 6 from J; bases not matched to a gene: 10. The CDR3 sequence is 16 residues long. Germline assignment: CDR1 ENHRY and CDR2 SYGVKD. CDR3 nucleotide sequence: TGTGCCATCAGTGAGAGGGCAGGGGGCATCGGGGATACGCAGTATTTT. It codes for CAISERAGGIGDTQYF.

This chain joins TRBV11-2 and TRBJ2-3; TRBD1 might be the D (5 bases). With 3 bases removed from V and 2 bases from J, the gap between germline ends came to 9 bases. The CDR3 has 14 amino acids. The germline V gene encodes CDR1 SGHAT and CDR2 FQNNGV. The CDR3 coding sequence is TGTGCCAGCAGCTTCCCAGGGTTCACAGATACGCAGTATTTT. Translated, it gives CASSFPGFTDTQYF.